This T cell receptor (beta chain) is from a study of shared clonotypes between healthy human individuals. Positive CCR7 selection of CD45RO-negative cells yielded the naive CD8 cells, and terminally differentiated effector memory CD45RA+ cells were excluded. Nashville, Tennessee was home to all donors, who were Caucasian adults. Findings of the study overall: Naive CD4 clonotypes were shared across a handful of donors at around 5.4%. Memory subsets had estimated richness that was generally smaller than that of naive subsets.

This clone was detected only once. Antigen: not known. Sequencing was performed with immunoSEQ multiplex PCR; in TCRdb, only in-frame clones are kept and a portion is missing. The sample lists 1.5 million to 2.5 million clones, over 85% occurring once. V trimming: 3 bases; J trimming: 1 base; junction bases outside the gene matches: 5. Germline V gene sequence: CDR1 LNHDA, CDR2 SQIVND (reference sequence). This CDR3 has 15 amino acids. The receptor was isolated from a man between 18 and 35 years old in good health. This chain links TRBV19 with TRBJ1-2, with 7 bases matching TRBD1. The sequenced sample was naive CD8+ T cells sorted from blood. The CDR3 is CASSIGGTDNYGYTF. The CDR3 DNA follows: TGTGCCAGTAGTATTGGAGGGACAGATAACTATGGCTACACCTTC.